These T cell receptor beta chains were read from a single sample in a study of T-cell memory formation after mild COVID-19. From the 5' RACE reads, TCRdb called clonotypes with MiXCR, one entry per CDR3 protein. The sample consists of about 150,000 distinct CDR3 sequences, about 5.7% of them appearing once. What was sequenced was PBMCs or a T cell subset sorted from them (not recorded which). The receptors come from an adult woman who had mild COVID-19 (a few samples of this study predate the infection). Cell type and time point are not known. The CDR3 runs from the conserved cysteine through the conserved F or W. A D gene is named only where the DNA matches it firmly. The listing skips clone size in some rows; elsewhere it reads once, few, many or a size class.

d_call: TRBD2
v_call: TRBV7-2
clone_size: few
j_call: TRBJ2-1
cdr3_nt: TGTGCCAGCAGCTTAGAGTTGGGACTATCCTACAATGAGCAGTTCTTC
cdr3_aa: CASSLELGLSYNEQFF

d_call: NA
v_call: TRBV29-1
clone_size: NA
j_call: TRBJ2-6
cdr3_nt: TGCAGCGTTGAGACGGGGCCTGGGGCCAACGTCCTGACTTTC
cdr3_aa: CSVETGPGANVLTF

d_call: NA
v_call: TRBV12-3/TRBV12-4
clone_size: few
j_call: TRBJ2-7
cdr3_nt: TGTGCCAGCAGTTTTGGAGGGGGCGCTATCTACGAGCAGTACTTC
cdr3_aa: CASSFGGGAIYEQYF

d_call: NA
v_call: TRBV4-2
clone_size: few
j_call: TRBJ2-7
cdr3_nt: TGTGCCAGCAGCCAAGGCACCTCCCCGGGGCACGGGAGCGAGCAGTACTTC
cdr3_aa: CASSQGTSPGHGSEQYF

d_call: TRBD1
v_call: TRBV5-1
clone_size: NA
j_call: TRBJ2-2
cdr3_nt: TGCGCCAGCAGCTTGTCTTGGGACAGAAGGACCGGGGAGCTGTTTTTT
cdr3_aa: CASSLSWDRRTGELFF

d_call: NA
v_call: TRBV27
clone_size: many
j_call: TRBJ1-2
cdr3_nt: TGTGCCAGCAGTTTAAGTCGGGGAACGGTTGTATTATATGGCTACACCTTC
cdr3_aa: CASSLSRGTVVLYGYTF

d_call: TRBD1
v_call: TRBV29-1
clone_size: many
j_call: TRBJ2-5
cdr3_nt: TGCAGCGTGCGCACAGGGGTCCAAGAGACCCAGTACTTC
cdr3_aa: CSVRTGVQETQYF

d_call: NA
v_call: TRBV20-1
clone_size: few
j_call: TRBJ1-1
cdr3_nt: TGCAGTGCTAGACAAGGGGAACAATATGAAGCTTTCTTT
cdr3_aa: CSARQGEQYEAFF

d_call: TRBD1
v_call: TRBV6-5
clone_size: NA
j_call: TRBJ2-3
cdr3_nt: TGTGCCAGCAGTTACGACAGGGGGTCGCTTACGCAGTATTTT
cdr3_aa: CASSYDRGSLTQYF

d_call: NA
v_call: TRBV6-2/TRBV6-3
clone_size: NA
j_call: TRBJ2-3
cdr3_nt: TGTGCCAGCAGTTACCCGCCCAGAGAAAGGAAAAGGATAAGCACAGATACGCAGTATTTT
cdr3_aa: CASSYPPRERKRISTDTQYF

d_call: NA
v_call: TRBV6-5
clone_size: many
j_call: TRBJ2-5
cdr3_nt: TGTGCCAGCAGTTACGGCGAACCAGAGACCCAGTACTTC
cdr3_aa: CASSYGEPETQYF

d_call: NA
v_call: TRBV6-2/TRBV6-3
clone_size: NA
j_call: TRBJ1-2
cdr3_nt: TGTGCCAGCAGCCCTACCGGGAATCCGCTCTATGGCTACACCTTC
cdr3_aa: CASSPTGNPLYGYTF

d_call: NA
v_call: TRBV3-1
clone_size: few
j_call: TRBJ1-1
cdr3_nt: TGTGCCAGCAGCCGTCACAGGGATAACACTGAAGCTTTCTTT
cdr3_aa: CASSRHRDNTEAFF

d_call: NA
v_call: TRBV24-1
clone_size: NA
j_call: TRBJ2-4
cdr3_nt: TGTGCCACCAGTGATTCGGGGGCAGGAAACATTCAGTACTTC
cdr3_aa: CATSDSGAGNIQYF

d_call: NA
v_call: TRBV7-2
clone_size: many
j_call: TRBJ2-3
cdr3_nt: TGTGCCAGCAGCTTAGCGAACCCCCCGGCGGATACGCAGTATTTT
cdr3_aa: CASSLANPPADTQYF

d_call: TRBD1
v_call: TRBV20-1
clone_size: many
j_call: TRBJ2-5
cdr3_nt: TGCAGTGCCTTACAGGGGCGGGAGACCCAGTACTTC
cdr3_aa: CSALQGRETQYF

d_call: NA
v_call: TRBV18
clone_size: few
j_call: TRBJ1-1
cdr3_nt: TGTGCCAGCTCACCGAGGGGGGGGGACATGAACACTGAAGCTTTCTTT
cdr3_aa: CASSPRGGDMNTEAFF

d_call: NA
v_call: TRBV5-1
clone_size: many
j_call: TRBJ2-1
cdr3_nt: TGCGCCAGCAGCTTGACCAGCTCCTACAATGAGCAGTTCTTC
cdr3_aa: CASSLTSSYNEQFF

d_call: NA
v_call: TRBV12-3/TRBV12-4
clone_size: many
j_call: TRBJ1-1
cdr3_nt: TGTGCCACCTGGTTGGGGGGCGCAACCACTGAAGCTTTCTTT
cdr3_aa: CATWLGGATTEAFF

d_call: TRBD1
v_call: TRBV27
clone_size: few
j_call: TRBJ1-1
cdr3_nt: TGTGCCAGCAGTTTTTCGCAGGGGGACACTGAAGCTTTCTTT
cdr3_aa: CASSFSQGDTEAFF

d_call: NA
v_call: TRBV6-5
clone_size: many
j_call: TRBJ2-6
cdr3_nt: TGTGCCAGCAGTGCCTTTTCATGGAGCTCTGGGGCCAACGTCCTGACTTTC
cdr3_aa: CASSAFSWSSGANVLTF

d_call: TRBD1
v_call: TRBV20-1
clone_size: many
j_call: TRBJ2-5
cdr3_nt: TGCAGTGCTAGACTATGGACAGGGACGAAAGAGACCCAGTACTTC
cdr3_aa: CSARLWTGTKETQYF